The TCR beta chain described here comes from a study of long-term antiretroviral therapy in people with HIV. The authors ran the immunoSEQ assay, v3.0, at survey level. Assay used: immunoSEQ multiplex PCR; TCRdb lists only in-frame clones, some missing. Here the sample spans fewer than 25,000 clones, roughly 94% being singletons. A remark on this clone: Mismatch with germline at one junction end may stem from a read error.

This CDR3 is 16 amino acids long. Germline V gives CDR1 SEHNR, CDR2 FQNEAQ (reference sequence). This specimen was unsorted PBMCs, taken about 4.7 years after starting antiretroviral therapy. This chain joins TRBV7-9 and TRBJ2-3; tentatively, D is TRBD2 (6 bases). This clonotype was sampled from a woman between 50 and 59 years old with HIV. DNA for the CDR3: TGTGCCGGCAGCTTAAGTCAGGAGGGGTACACAGATACGCAGTATTTT. It translates to CAGSLSQEGYTDTQYF. The full variable domain, rest sourced from reference TRBV7-9 and TRBJ2-3, is DTGVSQNPRHKITKRGQNVTFRCDPISEHNRLYWYRQTLGQGPEFLTYFQNEAQLEKSRLLSDRFSAERPKGSFSTLEIQRTEQGDSAMYLCAGSLSQEGYTDTQYFGPGTRLTVL.